This is a list of T cell receptor beta chains from one sample in a study of CD8 T cells in ankylosing spondylitis. Via MiXCR, TCRdb re-called the 5' RACE reads, giving one row per CDR3 protein. This table has about 540,000 distinct CDR3 sequences, roughly 13% appearing once. Sequenced: blood, either unsorted or a sorted T cell fraction (not recorded which). The receptor source for this set is a male donor with ankylosing spondylitis. Both conserved end residues are part of each CDR3. D genes are given only for firm matches. Clone size is not always given. Where it is, it says once, few, many or a class for expanded clones.

size: -
J: TRBJ2-1
V: TRBV10-3
D: TRBD2
CDR3: CATRPREASYNEQFF
DNA: TGTGCCACTCGCCCCCGGGAGGCGTCCTACAATGAGCAGTTCTTC

size: few
J: TRBJ1-5
V: TRBV6-2/TRBV6-3
D: -
CDR3: CASSSRRSNQPQHF
DNA: TGTGCCAGCAGTTCCCGACGGAGCAATCAGCCCCAGCATTTT

size: few
J: TRBJ2-5
V: TRBV20-1
D: -
CDR3: CSAGVLDETQYF
DNA: TGCAGTGCCGGGGTTCTTGACGAGACCCAGTACTTC

size: -
J: TRBJ2-2
V: TRBV28
D: -
CDR3: CASIGQTGELFF
DNA: TGTGCCAGCATTGGACAAACCGGGGAGCTGTTTTTT

size: few
J: TRBJ1-1
V: TRBV29-1
D: -
CDR3: CSVSPSGDEAFF
DNA: TGCAGCGTTTCACCTTCGGGGGATGAAGCTTTCTTT

size: -
J: TRBJ2-1
V: TRBV25-1
D: -
CDR3: CASAPPIASDYNEQFF
DNA: TGTGCCAGCGCTCCGCCAATAGCGTCTGATTACAATGAGCAGTTCTTC

size: -
J: TRBJ1-4
V: TRBV18
D: -
CDR3: CASSPDPKYEKLFF
DNA: TGTGCCAGCTCACCAGACCCTAAATATGAAAAACTGTTTTTT

size: -
J: TRBJ1-6
V: TRBV12-3/TRBV12-4
D: TRBD1
CDR3: CASTMGQNNSPLHF
DNA: TGTGCCAGCACCATGGGACAGAATAATTCACCCCTCCACTTT

size: -
J: TRBJ2-3
V: TRBV20-1
D: TRBD2
CDR3: CSASVTPATSGSPYGTQYF
DNA: TGCAGTGCTAGCGTCACCCCCGCGACTAGCGGGAGTCCATATGGTACGCAGTATTTT

size: many
J: TRBJ2-1
V: TRBV5-6
D: -
CDR3: CASSLGGHNEQFF
DNA: TGTGCCAGCAGCTTGGGGGGACACAATGAGCAGTTCTTC